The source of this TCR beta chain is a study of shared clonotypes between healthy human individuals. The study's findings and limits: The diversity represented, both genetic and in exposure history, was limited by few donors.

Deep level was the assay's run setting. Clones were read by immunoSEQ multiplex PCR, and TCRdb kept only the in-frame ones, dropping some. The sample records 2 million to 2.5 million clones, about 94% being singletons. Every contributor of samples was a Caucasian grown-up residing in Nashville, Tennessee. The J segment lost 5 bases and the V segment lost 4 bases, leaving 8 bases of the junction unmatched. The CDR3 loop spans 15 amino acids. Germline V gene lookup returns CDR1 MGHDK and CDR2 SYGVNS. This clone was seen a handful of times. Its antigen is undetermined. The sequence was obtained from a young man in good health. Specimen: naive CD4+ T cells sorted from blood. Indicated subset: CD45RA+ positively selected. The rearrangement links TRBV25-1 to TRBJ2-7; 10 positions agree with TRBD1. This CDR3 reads CASSADGTGVHEQYF. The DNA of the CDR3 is TGTGCCAGCAGTGCCGACGGGACAGGGGTCCACGAGCAGTACTTC.